Listed here are 27 T cell receptor beta chains from one sample, sequenced in a study of spatial heterogeneity in lung cancer. TCRdb fed the 5' RACE reads into MiXCR, producing one record per CDR3 protein. The sample shows some 100,000 distinct CDR3 sequences, roughly 12% of them seen only once. Time point of the sample: sample taken at primary tumor resection. Extraction of whole RNA from tumor, nontumor lung or frozen PBMC preceded unsorted sequencing. The starting material was PBMCs, obtained at surgery. The receptors were gathered from a male donor with early-stage non-small cell lung cancer.

The CDR3 DNA reads as TGCAGCGTTGAATTCTCAGGGGTAGGGGAAAAACTGTTTTTT. Translating it yields CSVEFSGVGEKLFF. This chain links TRBV29-1 with TRBJ1-4; D possibly corresponds to TRBD1 (6 bases). The CDR3 is made up of 14 amino acids. From germline, CDR1 is SQVTM and CDR2 ANQGSEA. V lost 2 bases, J lost 8 bases, and 15 bases lay in between.

The sample holds a few counts of this clonotype. The rearrangement links TRBV3-1 to TRBJ1-1; D unclear. The CDR3 loop spans 13 amino acids. The germline gives CDR1 LGHDT, CDR2 YNNKEL (reference sequence). Trimming removed 0 bases at V and 5 bases at J, with 7 bases between. For the CDR3, the DNA is TGTGCCAGCAGCCAAGAACGCTCAACTGAAGCTTTCTTT. Translation gives CASSQERSTEAFF.

This clonotype occurred many times. The chain combines TRBV10-3 with TRBJ2-1, with a weak D call TRBD1 (7 bases). The V end lost 2 bases, the J end lost 9 bases, and 14 bases lay between the germline ends. This CDR3 is built from 14 residues. From germline, CDR1 is ENHRY and CDR2 SYGVKD. The CDR3 DNA follows: TGTGCCATCAGTGAGGCTCAGGGGGGAGTTGAGCAGTTCTTC. It translates to CAISEAQGGVEQFF.

This chain joins TRBV12-3 or TRBV12-4 and TRBJ2-2, with D tentatively TRBD2 (7 bases). The CDR3 runs 17 residues. V shed 6 bases and J shed 0 bases, with 17 bases lying between them. The CDR3 spells CASSPIPGGPNTGELFF. In DNA form, the CDR3 reads TGTGCCAGCAGCCCCATTCCCGGGGGGCCGAACACCGGGGAGCTGTTTTTT.

In its sample, this clonotype was seen many times. CDR3 protein: CSRVGPSRGTDTQYF. The DNA for the CDR3 is TGCAGCCGCGTGGGGCCGTCTCGGGGCACAGATACGCAGTATTTT. This rearrangement joins TRBV20-1 to TRBJ2-3, with D tentatively TRBD1 (5 bases). Germline assignment: CDR1 DFQATT and CDR2 SNEGSKA (reference sequence). This CDR3 contains 15 residues.

The table lists this clonotype with a few counts. V usage is TRBV20-1 and J usage is TRBJ2-4; tentatively, D is TRBD1 (5 bases). The V and J ends lost 0 bases and 0 bases respectively, with 12 bases between them. Germline assignment: CDR1 DFQATT and CDR2 SNEGSKA (reference sequence). This CDR3 has 16 residues. The CDR3 loop reads CSARDGADLAKNIQYF. The DNA for the CDR3 is TGCAGTGCTAGAGATGGGGCGGACCTAGCCAAAAACATTCAGTACTTC.

This clonotype is a singleton in its sample. The rearrangement uses TRBV12-5 and TRBJ1-2, with D possibly being TRBD1 (5 bases). The CDR3 is 14 residues long. V was clipped by 7 bases and J by 3 bases, with 15 bases between them. Germline V lookup: CDR1 LGHNT, CDR2 FRNRAP. In DNA, the CDR3 is TGTGCTAGTGCCCTGGATCGAGGGGACTATGGCTACACCTTC. Its protein product is CASALDRGDYGYTF.

This clonotype was detected ten times or more. The V gene is TRBV6-2 or TRBV6-3, the J gene TRBJ2-1; D possibly corresponds to TRBD1 (6 bases). Per the germline V gene, CDR1 is MNHEY and CDR2 is SVGEGT. The CDR3 contains 15 residues. V was pared by 6 bases and J by 4 bases, with 16 bases between. The CDR3 DNA sequence: TGTGCCAGCAGCAAAGGGGGTATTGGATACAATGAGCAGTTCTTC. This translates into CASSKGGIGYNEQFF.

This clonotype has at least ten counts. This chain connects TRBV28 to TRBJ2-6, with D unresolved. This CDR3 spans 16 amino acids. CDR1 and CDR2 (germline): MDHEN, SYDVKM. Trimming pared 3 bases from V and 0 bases from J, leaving 9 bases between. DNA of the CDR3: TGTGCCAGCAGTTTCCCCCGAGCCTCTGGGGCCAACGTCCTGACTTTC. Translation gives CASSFPRASGANVLTF.

The chain carries TRBV24-1 and TRBJ2-7, with D tentatively TRBD1 (6 bases). The germline V gene encodes CDR1 KGHDR and CDR2 SFDVKD. This CDR3 region has 15 residues. V gave up 4 bases and J gave up 2 bases, with 14 bases separating them. In DNA, the CDR3 is TGTGCCACCAGTGACAGCAGGGGATCGGCCTACGAGCAGTACTTC. It codes for CATSDSRGSAYEQYF.

This clonotype was recorded at least ten times. The chain joins TRBV7-9 to TRBJ1-4; D gene ambiguous. With 5 bases removed from V and 6 bases from J, the gap between germline ends came to 13 bases. This CDR3 is built from 14 residues. Germline V CDR1 and CDR2: SEHNR, FQNEAQ (reference sequence). The CDR3 DNA is TGTGCCAGCAGCCGCGGGGAGTGGGATGAAAAACTGTTTTTT. Its translation is CASSRGEWDEKLFF.

The chain links TRBV20-1 to TRBJ2-7; D remains unclear. Looked up from germline, CDR1 is DFQATT and CDR2 is SNEGSKA (reference sequence). The V gene lost 3 bases and the J gene lost 0 bases, with 15 bases spanning the gap. The CDR3 covers 15 residues. The CDR3 DNA follows: TGCAGTGCTAGTAGGACGGGCGGCAACTCCTACGAGCAGTACTTC. Its protein product is CSASRTGGNSYEQYF.

CDR3 coding DNA: TGTGCCAGTAGAGAAGGGACAGAGGAAGAGACCCAGTACTTC. Its translation is CASREGTEEETQYF. This sequence joins TRBV19 and TRBJ2-5; 7 bases map to TRBD1. Germline CDR1 reads LNHDA; CDR2 reads SQIVND (reference sequence). The CDR3 consists of 14 residues. After removal of 6 bases from V and 3 bases from J, the junction contained 7 bases not matched to a gene.

This clonotype showed up just a few times. CDR3 bases: TGCGCCAGCAGCCAAGCTACTAGCGGTGGATCGGCCCAGTACTTC. Protein sequence: CASSQATSGGSAQYF. The rearrangement uses TRBV4-3 and TRBJ2-5; 8 positions match TRBD2. The germline CDR1 and CDR2 sequences are LGHNA and YSLEER. J gave up 9 bases and V 1 base, and 10 bases lay outside the gene matches. CDR3 length: 15 amino acids.

This clonotype has more than one count but fewer than ten. This chain connects TRBV28 to TRBJ2-5; 10 nucleotides match TRBD1. Germline V gene data show CDR1 as MDHEN and CDR2 as SYDVKM. Trimming cost V 2 bases and J 3 bases; bases outside gene matches: 6. The CDR3 is made up of 16 amino acids. CDR3 residues: CASSLVGTGEEETQYF. The CDR3 DNA is TGTGCCAGCAGTTTAGTTGGGACAGGGGAAGAAGAGACCCAGTACTTC.

The rearrangement uses TRBV14 and TRBJ2-3; tentatively, D is TRBD2 (6 bases). Between the trimmed V and J ends, which lost 2 bases and 6 bases, there was a span of 18 bases. The CDR3 has 16 residues. Per germline, CDR1 SGHDN and CDR2 FVKESK. The CDR3: CASSQIGGDLSDTQYF. The CDR3 DNA follows: TGTGCCAGCAGCCAAATCGGGGGAGACCTATCGGATACGCAGTATTTT.

This clonotype was observed at least ten times. The rearrangement uses TRBV7-9 and TRBJ2-3, with unresolved D. Trimming shortened V by 5 bases and J by 2 bases, and 5 bases separated the two germline ends. In germline, CDR1 is SEHNR, CDR2 FQNEAQ (reference sequence). The CDR3 consists of 12 residues. CDR3 in amino acids: CASSPYTDTQYF. The DNA for the CDR3 is TGTGCCAGCAGCCCGTACACAGATACGCAGTATTTT.

V and J are TRBV2 and TRBJ1-5; TRBD1 might be the D (5 bases). This CDR3 has 13 residues. Trimming pared 1 base from V and 7 bases from J, leaving 8 bases between. Per the germline V gene, CDR1 is SNHLY and CDR2 is FYNNEI. The CDR3 sequence: CASSEDGGQPQHF. The CDR3 DNA sequence: TGTGCCAGCAGTGAAGATGGGGGGCAGCCCCAGCATTTT.

At least ten counts were recorded for this clonotype. The chain links TRBV18 to TRBJ2-6, with D uncertain. Germline CDR1 KGHSH, CDR2 LQKENI. This CDR3 region has 14 residues. V was shortened by 0 bases and J by 2 bases, with 2 bases between the two germline ends. The CDR3 DNA follows: TGTGCCAGCTCACCACCCACTGGGGCCAACGTCCTGACTTTC. Amino acids: CASSPPTGANVLTF. The full variable domain, in which reference TRBV18 and TRBJ2-6 provide the parts outside the CDR3, is NAGVMQNPRHLVRRRGQEARLRCSPMKGHSHVYWYRQLPEEGLKFMVYLQKENIIDESGMPKERFSAEFPKEGPSILRIQQVVRGDSAAYFCASSPPTGANVLTFGAGSRLTVL.

The rearrangement uses TRBV5-4 and TRBJ2-3; tentative D call: TRBD2 (5 bases). V was shortened by 0 bases and J by 0 bases, with 8 bases between the two germline ends. CDR3 length: 15 amino acids. Germline lookup yields CDR1 SGHNT and CDR2 YYREEE (reference sequence). The CDR3 bases are TGTGCCAGCAGCTTGGAACCGGGGAGCACAGATACGCAGTATTTT. It is translated as CASSLEPGSTDTQYF.

This clonotype has more than one count but fewer than ten. The gene calls are TRBV5-1 and TRBJ2-1; D not certain. Per germline, CDR1 SGHRS and CDR2 YFSETQ. The CDR3 has 17 residues. Trimming stripped 2 bases from V and 0 bases from J, with 15 bases between. The CDR3 region is CASSFERAMSSYNEQFF. As DNA, the CDR3 is TGCGCCAGCAGCTTTGAGAGAGCTATGAGCTCCTACAATGAGCAGTTCTTC.

This clonotype was counted a few times. The gene calls are TRBV28 and TRBJ2-5; possibly TRBD2 for D (7 bases). The CDR3 extends over 12 amino acids. Per the germline V gene, CDR1 is MDHEN and CDR2 is SYDVKM. V was trimmed by 7 bases and J by 5 bases, leaving 11 bases between them. CDR3 sequence reads: CASKKGGETQYF. CDR3 in DNA: TGTGCCAGCAAAAAGGGGGGGGAGACCCAGTACTTC.

The chain has TRBV7-3 and TRBJ2-1; TRBD1 is a possible D gene (6 bases). The CDR3 is made up of 15 amino acids. Trimming removed 3 bases from V and 0 bases from J, with 9 bases in between. The germline V gene encodes CDR1 SGHTA and CDR2 FQGTGA. CDR3 nucleotides: TGTGCCAGCAGCTTGACAGGAAACTCCTACAATGAGCAGTTCTTC. Translated, it gives CASSLTGNSYNEQFF.

This clonotype occurred a few times. The chain employs TRBV6-5 and TRBJ2-1; tentatively, D is TRBD1 (5 bases). Germline V gives CDR1 MNHEY, CDR2 SVGAGI. The CDR3 extends over 13 amino acids. The ends were cut back, 0 bases at V and 9 bases at J, with 9 bases in the middle. CDR3 coding DNA: TGTGCCAGCAGTTACTCGGACAAGACTGAGCAGTTCTTC. It translates to CASSYSDKTEQFF.

The table lists this clonotype with a few counts. This sequence joins TRBV5-5 and TRBJ1-2; D is possibly TRBD1 (5 bases). Germline CDR1 and CDR2: SGHKS and YYEKEE (reference sequence). The CDR3 runs to 15 residues. V was shortened by 0 bases and J by 5 bases, with 14 bases between the two germline ends. The CDR3 DNA reads as TGTGCCAGCAGCTTGGCTGGGGGAGAGTGGTATGGCTACACCTTC. This translates into CASSLAGGEWYGYTF.

This clonotype was picked up one time. The chain combines TRBV28 with TRBJ2-7; D unclear. V lost 5 bases and J 2 bases, leaving 13 bases between the germline ends. The V gene's germline CDR1 is MDHEN and CDR2 SYDVKM. This CDR3 has 14 amino acids. CDR3 protein: CASSPQPPAYEQYF. The CDR3 nucleotides read TGTGCCAGCAGTCCCCAACCCCCCGCCTACGAGCAGTACTTC.

There are a few counts of this clonotype. The rearrangement joins TRBV10-2 to TRBJ1-2, with TRBD1 matching 7 bases. The germline CDR1 and CDR2 sequences are WSHSY and SAAADI. The CDR3 contains 13 residues. The V and J ends lost 4 bases and 8 bases, in that order; junction bases with no gene match: 7. The CDR3 nucleotides are TGCGCCAGCAGTGGGACAGGTCTCGAGGGCTACACCTTC. As protein: CASSGTGLEGYTF.